The clone carrying this TCR beta chain was observed a few times. The sample originates from a study of blood T cell repertoires in COVID-19. Method: immunoSEQ multiplex PCR; TCRdb's copy keeps in-frame clones and lacks some. The sample includes under 350,000 clones, almost 85% of them seen just once. Trimming stripped 4 bases from V and 2 bases from J, with 8 bases between. CDR1 is LNHDA, CDR2 SQIVND, per germline (reference sequence). The CDR3 consists of 13 residues. The TCR was taken from a human donor in a cohort sampled during active COVID-19. The material sequenced was peripheral blood. The chain joins TRBV19 to TRBJ1-1; D is possibly TRBD1 (6 bases). Here the CDR3 DNA reads TGTGCCAGTAGTAGGGGGGGCAACACTGAAGCTTTCTTT. Translating it yields CASSRGGNTEAFF.